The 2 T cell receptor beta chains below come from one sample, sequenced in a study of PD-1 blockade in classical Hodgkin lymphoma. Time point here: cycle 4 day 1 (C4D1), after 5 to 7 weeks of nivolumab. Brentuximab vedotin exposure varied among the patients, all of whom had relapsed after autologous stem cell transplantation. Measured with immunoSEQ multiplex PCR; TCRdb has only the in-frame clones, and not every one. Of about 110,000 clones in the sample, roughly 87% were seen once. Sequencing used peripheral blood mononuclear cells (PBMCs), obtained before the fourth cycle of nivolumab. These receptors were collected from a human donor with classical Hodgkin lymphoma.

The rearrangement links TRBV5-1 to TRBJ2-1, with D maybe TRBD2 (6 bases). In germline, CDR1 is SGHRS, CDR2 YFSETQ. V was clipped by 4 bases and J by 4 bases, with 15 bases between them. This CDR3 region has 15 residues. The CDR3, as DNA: TGCGCCAGCAGCCCGCGGGGAGACCTTTACAATGAGCAGTTCTTC. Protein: CASSPRGDLYNEQFF. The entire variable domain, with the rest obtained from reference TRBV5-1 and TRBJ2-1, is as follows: KAGVTQTPRYLIKTRGQQVTLSCSPISGHRSVSWYQQTPGQGLQFLFEYFSETQRNKGNFPGRFSGRQFSNSRSEMNVSTLELGDSALYLCASSPRGDLYNEQFFGPGTRLTVL.

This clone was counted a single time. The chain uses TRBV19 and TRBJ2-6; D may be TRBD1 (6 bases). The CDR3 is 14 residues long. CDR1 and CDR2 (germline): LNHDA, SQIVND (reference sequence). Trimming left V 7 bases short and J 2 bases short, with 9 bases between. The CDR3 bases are TGTGCCAGTAAAACAGGGCCTGGGGCCAACGTCCTGACTTTC. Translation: CASKTGPGANVLTF.